This TCR beta chain derives from a study of cytomegalovirus exposure and HLA in healthy donors. Findings and caveats of the study: The study labeled 150 to 200 TCR beta chains cytomegalovirus-associated.

Amplification used 60 Vbeta primers and 13 Jbeta primers. Profiling relied on immunoSEQ multiplex PCR, and the TCRdb table lists in-frame clones only, not all of them. There are fewer than 120,000 clones in the sample; 80% occur only once, and around 2.9% lies in the top ten. With regard to this clone: Its antigen is still unknown.

This CDR3 contains 17 residues. V lost 5 bases, J lost 2 bases, and 10 bases stayed unmatched. Germline V gives CDR1 MNHEY, CDR2 SMNVEV (reference sequence). The sequenced material came from PBMCs. The sequence was collected from a woman in her sixties or seventies in good health and CMV-seropositive. V and J are TRBV27 and TRBJ1-2; 11 bases match TRBD1. The CDR3 sequence: CASSPGQGASLNYGYTF. DNA of the CDR3: TGTGCCAGCAGTCCAGGACAGGGGGCTTCTCTAAACTATGGCTACACCTTC.